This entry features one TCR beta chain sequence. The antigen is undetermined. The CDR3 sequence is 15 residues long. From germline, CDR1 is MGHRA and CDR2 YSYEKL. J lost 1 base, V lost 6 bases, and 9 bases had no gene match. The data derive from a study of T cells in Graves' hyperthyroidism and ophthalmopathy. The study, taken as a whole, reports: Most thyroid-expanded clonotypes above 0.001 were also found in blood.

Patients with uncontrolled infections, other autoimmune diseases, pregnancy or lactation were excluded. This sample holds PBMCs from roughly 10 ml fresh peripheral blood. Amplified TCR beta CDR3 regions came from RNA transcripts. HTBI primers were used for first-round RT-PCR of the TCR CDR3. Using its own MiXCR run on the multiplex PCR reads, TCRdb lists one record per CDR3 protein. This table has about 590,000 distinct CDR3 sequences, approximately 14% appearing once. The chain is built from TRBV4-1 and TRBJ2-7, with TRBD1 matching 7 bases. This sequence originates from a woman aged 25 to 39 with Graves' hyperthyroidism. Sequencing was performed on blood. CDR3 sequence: CASRPDRVGSYEQYF. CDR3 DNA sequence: TGCGCCAGCAGACCCGACAGGGTAGGTTCCTACGAGCAGTACTTC.